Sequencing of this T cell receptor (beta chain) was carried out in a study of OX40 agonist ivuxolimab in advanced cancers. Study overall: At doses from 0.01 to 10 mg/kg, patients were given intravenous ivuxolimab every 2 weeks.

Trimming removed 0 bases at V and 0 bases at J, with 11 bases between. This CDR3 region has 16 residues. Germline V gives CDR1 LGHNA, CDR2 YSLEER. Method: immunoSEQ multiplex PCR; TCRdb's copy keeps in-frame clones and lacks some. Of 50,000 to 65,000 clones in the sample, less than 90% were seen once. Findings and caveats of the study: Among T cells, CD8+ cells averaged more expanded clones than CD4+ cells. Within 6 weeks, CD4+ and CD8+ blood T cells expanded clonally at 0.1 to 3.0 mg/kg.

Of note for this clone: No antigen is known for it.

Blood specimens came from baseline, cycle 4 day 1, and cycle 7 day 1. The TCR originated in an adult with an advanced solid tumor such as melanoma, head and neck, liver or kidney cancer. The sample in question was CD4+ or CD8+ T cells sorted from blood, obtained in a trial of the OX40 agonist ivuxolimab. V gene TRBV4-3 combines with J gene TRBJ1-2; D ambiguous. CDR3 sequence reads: CASSQDLGTANYGYTF. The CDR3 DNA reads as TGCGCCAGCAGCCAAGATCTAGGCACCGCTAACTATGGCTACACCTTC.